The 15 T cell receptor beta chains listed next were all sequenced from one sample in a study of T cell repertoires in cytomegalovirus infection. Which antigens these TCRs recognize remains unknown. TCRdb ran MiXCR on the reads and lists one entry per CDR3 protein. The sample records roughly 800,000 distinct CDR3 sequences, under 35% being singletons. The sample was cultured CD8+ T cells from PBMCs, taken from culture after CMV antigen stimulation. Receptors originate from a human donor in good health (CMV status not recorded). Some clones in this sample may be carry-over from other donors' samples.

This clonotype was seen a handful of times. The chain's CDR3 is CASSRASNQPQHF. DNA of the CDR3: TGTGCCAGCAGCCGAGCTAGCAATCAGCCCCAGCATTTT. This chain uses TRBV7-6 with TRBJ1-5; D is ambiguous. The ends were cut back, 5 bases at V and 0 bases at J, with 5 bases in the middle. CDR3 length equals 13 residues. From germline, CDR1 is SGHVS and CDR2 FNYEAQ.

This clonotype was detected only a few times. This chain connects TRBV2 to TRBJ2-2; TRBD2 might be the D (6 bases). This CDR3 comprises 15 residues. Germline V lookup: CDR1 SNHLY, CDR2 FYNNEI. V gave up 2 bases and J gave up 4 bases, with 11 bases separating them. The CDR3 bases are TGTGCCAGCAGTGAAAGGCTGGGGGGCACCGGGGAGCTGTTTTTT. Translation: CASSERLGGTGELFF.

This clonotype came up once. A much larger clone is a single base away; this may be a read error. The gene calls are TRBV11-2 and TRBJ2-2, with D unclear. The V end was cut by 5 bases, the J end by 9 bases, with 7 bases between. Germline V gene lookup returns CDR1 SGHAT and CDR2 FQNNGV. The CDR3 consists of 11 residues. CDR3 DNA: TGTGCCAGCAGCCCCGGTTGGGAGCTGTTTTTT. Translated, it gives CASSPGWELFF.

This clonotype was recorded once. The V gene is TRBV27, the J gene TRBJ1-4; D possibly corresponds to TRBD1 (5 bases). Germline assignment: CDR1 MNHEY and CDR2 SMNVEV (reference sequence). V lost 5 bases to trimming and J lost 8 bases, with 12 bases between them. CDR3 length equals 13 residues. The CDR3 is CASSPGRDEKLFF. The CDR3 DNA reads as TGTGCCAGCAGTCCAGGGAGGGACGAAAAACTGTTTTTT.

In its sample, this clonotype was seen a few times. The chain combines TRBV7-9 with TRBJ1-2; D uncertain. The V gene's germline CDR1 is SEHNR and CDR2 FQNEAQ (reference sequence). The CDR3 extends over 16 amino acids. V was shortened by 5 bases and J by 2 bases, with 18 bases between the two germline ends. CDR3 nucleotides: TGTGCCAGCAGCCCCCCCCGGCCTCATCTCAACTATGGCTACACCTTC. This gives the protein CASSPPRPHLNYGYTF.

This chain connects TRBV6-5 to TRBJ2-2, with TRBD2 matching over 7 bases. CDR1 is MNHEY and CDR2 is SVGAGI in the germline V gene. Unmatched junction bases numbered 3, after V lost 1 base and J lost 4 bases. The CDR3 contains 15 residues. Written as DNA, the CDR3 is TGTGCCAGCAGTTACTTGGGAGGGACCACCGGGGAGCTGTTTTTT. Its translation: CASSYLGGTTGELFF.

The chain couples TRBV7-2 to TRBJ2-3; TRBD2 agrees at 15 bases. V lost 3 bases, J lost 1 base, and 5 bases stayed unmatched. CDR1 and CDR2 (germline): SGHTA, FQGNSA. The CDR3 totals 18 residues. The CDR3 reads CASSFGLAGGPGTDTQYF. As DNA, the CDR3 is TGTGCCAGCAGCTTCGGACTAGCGGGGGGGCCGGGCACAGATACGCAGTATTTT.

This clonotype was counted a few times. The V gene is TRBV6-6, the J gene TRBJ1-1; D is perhaps TRBD1 (5 bases). Germline V gene lookup returns CDR1 MNHNY and CDR2 SVGAGI (reference sequence). V lost 4 bases and J lost 1, with 10 bases in between. This CDR3 is 14 amino acids long. CDR3 loop: CASSLDSPNTEAFF. The CDR3 nucleotides read TGTGCCAGCAGTTTAGACAGCCCGAACACTGAAGCTTTCTTT.

This rearrangement joins TRBV12-3 or TRBV12-4 to TRBJ2-7, with 11 bases that match TRBD1. CDR3 length: 16 amino acids. The V gene end was trimmed by 5 bases and the J gene end by 2 bases; junction bases not matched to a gene: 8. CDR3 in DNA: TGTGCCAGCAGTCCACTGGGACAGGGGGGACCCTACGAGCAGTACTTC. Protein sequence: CASSPLGQGGPYEQYF.

This clonotype was observed many times. DNA for the CDR3: TGTGCCAGCAGCTTCCCCGGACCGGGTAATGAGCAGTTCTTC. This sequence encodes CASSFPGPGNEQFF. The chain recombines TRBV5-6 with TRBJ2-1; no definite D call. The CDR3 is made up of 14 amino acids. V lost 2 bases and J lost 7, with 13 bases in between. Germline CDR1 reads SGHDT; CDR2 reads YYEEEE.

This clonotype has just a few counts. The chain combines TRBV29-1 with TRBJ1-4; 7 positions agree with TRBD1. J was trimmed by 0 bases and V by 7 bases; bases with no gene match: 11. CDR1 SQVTM and CDR2 ANQGSEA come from the germline V gene. This CDR3 is 16 amino acids long. CDR3: CSASGDSFATNEKLFF. DNA for the CDR3: TGCAGCGCCTCCGGGGACAGCTTTGCAACTAATGAAAAACTGTTTTTT. Supplemented by reference TRBV29-1 and TRBJ1-4, the full variable domain reads SAVISQKPSRDICQRGTSLTIQCQVDSQVTMMFWYRQQPGQSLTLIATANQGSEATYESGFVIDKFPISRPNLTFSTLTVSNMSPEDSSIYLCSASGDSFATNEKLFFGSGTQLSVL.

The table lists this clonotype with a few counts. This sequence joins TRBV27 and TRBJ1-1; the D gene is possibly TRBD1 (6 bases). Trimming pared 10 bases from V and 4 bases from J, leaving 16 bases between. This CDR3 comprises 13 residues. CDR1 is MNHEY and CDR2 is SMNVEV in the germline V gene (reference sequence). In nucleotides, the CDR3 is TGTGCCACCTTCGACAGGCGGGGCACTGAAGCTTTCTTT. Its translation is CATFDRRGTEAFF.

In its sample, this clonotype was seen a few times. In DNA form, the CDR3 reads TGTGCCAGCAGCGTTGAGGACAGCCTTACCTACGAGCAGTACTTC. Encoded protein: CASSVEDSLTYEQYF. V and J are TRBV9 and TRBJ2-7; a weak D match, TRBD1 (6 bases). Looked up from germline, CDR1 is SGDLS and CDR2 is YYNGEE. Trimming left V 2 bases short and J 2 bases short, with 14 bases between. The CDR3 sequence is 15 residues long.

This clonotype was counted many times. The rearrangement joins TRBV7-3 to TRBJ1-6, with D perhaps TRBD1 (5 bases). Trimming left V 2 bases short and J 2 bases short, with 10 bases between. The CDR3 is 16 amino acids. CDR1 is SGHTA, CDR2 FQGTGA, per germline. The DNA of the CDR3 is TGTGCCAGCAGCTTACTCGGGGCAACCTATAATTCACCCCTCCACTTT. Translated: CASSLLGATYNSPLHF.

This clonotype was picked up many times. J is TRBJ1-1 and V is TRBV2; TRBD1 aligns across 7 bases. Germline V gene lookup returns CDR1 SNHLY and CDR2 FYNNEI. This CDR3 spans 19 amino acids. The V and J ends lost 3 bases and 2 bases, in that order; junction bases with no gene match: 18. The CDR3 DNA reads as TGTGCCAGCAGTGACCCTTTAACAGGGGCCGGGGTCGGAAACACTGAAGCTTTCTTT. This encodes CASSDPLTGAGVGNTEAFF.